The TCR beta chain under discussion was sequenced for a study of graft-versus-host responses after intestinal transplantation. Regarding the study as a whole: Within allografts, high graft-versus-host to host-versus-graft clonal ratios were seen among patients with graft-donor T cell macrochimerism. Marrow from the recipient contained GvH clones, some of which had appeared first in ileum or blood.

This clone is a singleton in its sample. Its antigen is not known. Clones were read by immunoSEQ multiplex PCR, and TCRdb kept only the in-frame ones, dropping some. Among 140,000 or so clones listed, nearly 95% were seen once. The TCR was taken from a human donor who received an intestinal transplant. Here the sequenced sample was unstimulated CD4+ T cells sorted from spleen or lymph node cells, taken before intestinal transplant.

The CDR3 sequence: CASSPQPGTGPREHYEQYF. The CDR3 nucleotides are TGTGCCAGCAGTCCCCAACCCGGGACAGGGCCTCGCGAACACTACGAGCAGTACTTC. The rearrangement uses TRBV21-1 and TRBJ2-7; no check of the table's D call, TRBD1, against the DNA was made. TRBV21-1 is described as a pseudogene. The CDR3 covers 19 residues.